This T cell receptor beta chain was found in a study of patients and donors after allogeneic stem cell transplantation (dated by TCRdb to about 2020). On this clonotype: What antigen it recognizes has not been identified. Qualities for individual bases were not recorded, and no much larger clone is one base off.

Library preparation used RT-PCR. Sequenced on a NextSeq 550. TCRdb's own reprocessing of the public reads used fastp at Q25 and MiXCR and kept productive beta chains. Every CDR3 protein is listed once, alongside the most common genes and DNA of its rows. The sample has 400,000 to 450,000 distinct CDR3 sequences on record, 16% of them singletons. The biggest ten clones account for roughly 7.2% of the sample. The CDR3, cysteine through phenylalanine, is 12 amino acids long. Only the CDR3 DNA stays, 36 bases, in frame from base 1. CDR1 and CDR2 are drawn from the germline V gene: SQVTM, ANQGSEA. Trimming removed 0 bases from V and 3 bases from J, leaving 5 bases between the germline ends.

The TCR sequence derives from a human donor who was either an allogeneic HSCT recipient or a stem cell or donor lymphocyte infusion donor (not recorded which). It is not recorded whose cells these are; they may come from a transplant donor. The sequenced sample was blood, either unsorted or a sorted T cell fraction (not recorded which). The V gene is TRBV29-1 and the J gene is TRBJ1-2, with the D segment identity uncertain. The base sequence is TGCAGCGTTGAAGAAGCCCACTATGGCTACACCTTC. This codes for CSVEEAHYGYTF.